A single sample gave rise to the 29 T cell receptor beta chains below, sequenced in a study of CD8 T cells in ankylosing spondylitis. TCRdb itself ran the 5' RACE reads through MiXCR, one entry per CDR3 protein. The table lists 400,000 or so distinct CDR3 sequences, approximately 26% of them singletons, with 0.89% in the top ten. Their antigens remain unidentified. Study-level points and caveats: Seemingly characteristic of ankylosing spondylitis blood was a TCR beta motif consisting of eight highly homologous variants.

Sequenced sample: blood, either unsorted or a sorted T cell fraction (not recorded which). The receptor source for this set is a male donor with ankylosing spondylitis.

This clonotype was picked up a small number of times. This chain uses TRBV20-1 with TRBJ1-2, with 7 bases that match TRBD1. Germline V gene sequence: CDR1 DFQATT, CDR2 SNEGSKA (reference sequence). This CDR3 is built from 13 residues. J was trimmed by 2 bases and V by 5 bases; bases with no gene match: 5. The CDR3 reads CSAFDRENYGYTF. The CDR3 nucleotides are TGCAGTGCTTTCGACAGGGAGAACTATGGCTACACCTTC.

This clonotype was counted only a few times. The V gene is TRBV5-1, the J gene TRBJ2-7; 13 positions match TRBD2. Germline V gene lookup returns CDR1 SGHRS and CDR2 YFSETQ. The CDR3 is 16 amino acids. Germline trimming cut 7 bases from V and 3 bases from J; bases unmatched to any gene: 10. The CDR3 protein is CASARELAGGFYEQYF. The CDR3 DNA reads TGCGCCAGCGCCAGAGAACTAGCGGGAGGGTTCTACGAGCAGTACTTC.

The chain couples TRBV5-5 to TRBJ1-1, with 7 bases matching TRBD1. V gave up 4 bases and J gave up 5 bases; unmatched junction bases: 8. This CDR3 has 14 amino acids. Germline CDR1 is SGHKS and CDR2 is YYEKEE (reference sequence). DNA for the CDR3: TGTGCCAGCAGCGTGGGACAGCTCGGGACTGAAGCTTTCTTT. Protein sequence: CASSVGQLGTEAFF.

This clonotype was detected many times. The genes are TRBV3-1 and TRBJ2-5; TRBD2 agrees at 8 bases. Germline CDR1 is LGHDT and CDR2 is YNNKEL (reference sequence). CDR3 length: 19 amino acids. V shed 0 bases and J 0 bases; nucleotides not matched to a gene: 12. CDR3 DNA sequence: TGTGCCAGCAGCCAAGAGGGACTCTCGGGACTAGGGGACCAAGAGACCCAGTACTTC. Translation: CASSQEGLSGLGDQETQYF.

The chain carries TRBV2 and TRBJ2-4; D ambiguous. Trimming removed 8 bases at V and 0 bases at J, with 14 bases between. This CDR3 region has 15 residues. Per germline, CDR1 SNHLY and CDR2 FYNNEI. The CDR3 is CASSSATIAKNIQYF. The CDR3 DNA reads TGTGCCAGCTCGTCGGCCACAATAGCCAAAAACATTCAGTACTTC.

This clonotype showed up many times. The chain has TRBV12-3 or TRBV12-4 and TRBJ1-1; a weak D match, TRBD1 (6 bases). The CDR3 consists of 14 residues. Trimming left V 7 bases short and J 2 bases short, with 14 bases between. CDR3 DNA: TGTGCCAGCACCCGGGACAATCCAAACACTGAAGCTTTCTTT. Translated, it gives CASTRDNPNTEAFF.

This rearrangement joins TRBV5-4 to TRBJ2-3; D not certain. Trimming shortened V by 0 bases and J by 2 bases, and 7 bases separated the two germline ends. Germline CDR1 is SGHNT and CDR2 is YYREEE (reference sequence). The CDR3 is made up of 14 amino acids. CDR3 protein: CASSLARTTDTQYF. Written as DNA, the CDR3 is TGTGCCAGCAGCTTGGCCCGGACCACAGATACGCAGTATTTT.

The rearrangement uses TRBV19 and TRBJ1-1, with 9 bases that match TRBD1. Germline V lookup: CDR1 LNHDA, CDR2 SQIVND (reference sequence). V gave up 5 bases and J gave up 4 bases; unmatched junction bases: 8. The CDR3 has 15 amino acids. The CDR3 DNA follows: TGTGCCAGTAGTCGCACAGGGGGCGCGGGCACTGAAGCTTTCTTT. Protein product: CASSRTGGAGTEAFF.

The gene calls are TRBV6-2 or TRBV6-3 and TRBJ2-3, with 10 bases identical to TRBD2. The CDR3 totals 17 residues. J was trimmed by 6 bases and V by 6 bases; bases with no gene match: 15. CDR1 and CDR2 from the germline V gene are MNHEY and SVGEGT. CDR3: CASRPTGLAFRGDTQYF. The CDR3 DNA follows: TGTGCCAGCAGGCCGACGGGACTAGCGTTTAGAGGGGATACGCAGTATTTT.

This clonotype was observed at least ten times. V usage is TRBV5-6 and J usage is TRBJ1-1; no clear D. With 4 bases removed from V and 11 bases from J, the gap between germline ends came to 15 bases. The CDR3 is made up of 12 amino acids. Germline values: CDR1 SGHDT, CDR2 YYEEEE. The CDR3 DNA reads as TGTGCCAGCAGCCAAGACCGCTTTAGGGCTTTCTTT. As protein: CASSQDRFRAFF.

This clonotype was detected only a few times. This chain joins TRBV9 and TRBJ2-2; TRBD2 matches 10 bases. The CDR3 contains 15 residues. V dropped 3 bases and J dropped 8; count of bases not matched to a gene: 7. Germline V gives CDR1 SGDLS, CDR2 YYNGEE. CDR3 DNA: TGTGCCAGCAGCGCAATCACTAGCGGGACGGGGGAGCTGTTTTTT. It yields the protein CASSAITSGTGELFF.

The genes are TRBV20-1 and TRBJ2-3; D remains ambiguous. The CDR3 sequence is 12 residues long. Between the trimmed V and J ends, which lost 0 bases and 6 bases, there was a span of 7 bases. Looked up from germline, CDR1 is DFQATT and CDR2 is SNEGSKA (reference sequence). The CDR3 DNA reads as TGCAGTGCTAGAGATAGGGCGGATACGCAGTATTTT. This translates into CSARDRADTQYF.

The sample holds a few counts of this clonotype. V gene TRBV10-3 combines with J gene TRBJ1-2, with 7 bases lining up with TRBD1. The CDR3 is made up of 14 amino acids. V lost 2 bases and J lost 4; bases outside the gene matches: 4. Germline values: CDR1 ENHRY, CDR2 SYGVKD. The CDR3 nucleotides are TGTGCCATCAGTGAGGACAGGGTTGGCTATGGCTACACCTTC. Translation: CAISEDRVGYGYTF.

The J gene is TRBJ1-1, the V gene TRBV5-1; unclear D gene. This CDR3 has 15 amino acids. V lost 0 bases and J lost 7, with 16 bases in between. CDR1 is SGHRS, CDR2 YFSETQ, per germline. The DNA for the CDR3 is TGCGCCAGCAGCTTGGCCCTCGGAGTCCGGGTTGAAGCTTTCTTT. Translated, it gives CASSLALGVRVEAFF.

This clonotype was observed a handful of times. The chain is built from TRBV5-1 and TRBJ2-1; 13 bases line up with TRBD2. V was pared by 4 bases and J by 15 bases, with 10 bases of the junction left unmatched. Germline CDR1 SGHRS, CDR2 YFSETQ. The CDR3 contains 14 residues. In DNA, the CDR3 is TGCGCCAGCAGCGAAACTAGCGGGAGGGCCTTTTGGTTCTTC. It codes for CASSETSGRAFWFF.

As DNA, the CDR3 is TGTGCCAGCAGTGAGAATGGGCTAGCGGAAGAGACCCAGTACTTC. Translated, it gives CASSENGLAEETQYF. V gene TRBV2 combines with J gene TRBJ2-5; 7 bases line up with TRBD2. V shed 3 bases and J 3 bases; nucleotides not matched to a gene: 7. Germline V gene lookup returns CDR1 SNHLY and CDR2 FYNNEI. This CDR3 is 15 amino acids long. The variable domain in full, with the rest retrieved from reference TRBV2 and TRBJ2-5, is EPEVTQTPSHQVTQMGQEVILRCVPISNHLYFYWYRQILGQKVEFLVSFYNNEISEKSEIFDDQFSVERPDGSNFTLKIRSTKLEDSAMYFCASSENGLAEETQYFGPGTRLLVL.

The CDR3 reads CASSPPGGLSGNTIYF. The CDR3 bases are TGTGCCAGCAGCCCACCGGGGGGTCTCTCTGGAAACACCATATATTTT. The gene calls are TRBV7-6 and TRBJ1-3; D perhaps matches TRBD1 (5 bases). CDR3 length equals 16 residues. Germline V gives CDR1 SGHVS, CDR2 FNYEAQ. V was clipped by 5 bases and J by 0 bases, with 14 bases between them.

This clonotype was recorded a few times. This chain uses TRBV5-1 with TRBJ2-7; D is unresolved. Germline V gene data show CDR1 as SGHRS and CDR2 as YFSETQ. Trimming pared 0 bases from V and 0 bases from J, leaving 10 bases between. The CDR3 totals 15 residues. The CDR3 protein is CASSLDGLGSYEQYV. The CDR3 bases are TGCGCCAGCAGCTTGGACGGGTTGGGCTCCTACGAGCAGTACGTC.

The chain joins TRBV12-3 or TRBV12-4 to TRBJ1-3; no clear D gene. The CDR3 runs 16 residues. V was shortened by 0 bases and J by 0 bases, with 9 bases between the two germline ends. The CDR3 DNA follows: TGTGCCAGCAGTTTAGCAATACCAGGCTCTGGAAACACCATATATTTT. As protein: CASSLAIPGSGNTIYF.

This chain connects TRBV7-2 to TRBJ1-4; no clear D gene. Per germline, CDR1 SGHTA and CDR2 FQGNSA. The CDR3 has 17 residues. Trimming removed 3 bases from V and 3 bases from J, with 17 bases in between. The CDR3 DNA reads as TGTGCCAGCAGCTTCACCCGACCTTTTTCAGCTAATGAAAAACTGTTTTTT. This codes for CASSFTRPFSANEKLFF.

This chain joins TRBV6-2 or TRBV6-3 and TRBJ1-2; tentative D call: TRBD1 (5 bases). Trimming pared 6 bases from V and 5 bases from J, leaving 10 bases between. The CDR3 is 12 residues long. The germline CDR1 and CDR2 sequences are MNHEY and SVGEGT. CDR3 amino acids: CASSGHDYGYTF. The CDR3 DNA reads TGTGCCAGCAGCGGACACGATTATGGCTACACCTTC.

The gene calls are TRBV7-2 and TRBJ1-2; D is unresolved. This CDR3 is built from 13 residues. Germline-derived CDR1 and CDR2 are SGHTA and FQGNSA. V lost 1 base to trimming and J lost 3 bases, with 6 bases between them. CDR3 sequence (DNA): TGTGCCAGCAGCTTAGAGCCGTACTATGGCTACACCTTC. Amino acid sequence: CASSLEPYYGYTF. The whole variable domain, remainder taken from reference TRBV7-2 and TRBJ1-2, is GAGVSQSPSNKVTEKGKDVELRCDPISGHTALYWYRQSLGQGLEFLIYFQGNSAPDKSGLPSDRFSAERTGGSVSTLTIQRTQQEDSAVYLCASSLEPYYGYTFGSGTRLTVV.

This clonotype has more than one count but fewer than ten. The J gene is TRBJ1-2, the V gene TRBV12-3 or TRBV12-4, with a weak D call TRBD1 (5 bases). This CDR3 is built from 13 residues. Trimming took off 4 bases at V and 5 bases at J, with 11 bases between the two ends. This chain's CDR3 is CASSWEGWYGYTF. CDR3 DNA sequence: TGTGCCAGCAGTTGGGAGGGGTGGTATGGCTACACCTTC.

The chain recombines TRBV12-3 or TRBV12-4 with TRBJ1-4, with a weak D call TRBD1 (6 bases). V was trimmed by 3 bases and J by 8 bases, leaving 19 bases between them. The CDR3 contains 16 residues. The CDR3 nucleotides read TGTGCCAGCAGTTTCACAGGGAGCGTAGTGGGGGAAAAACTGTTTTTT. Encoded protein: CASSFTGSVVGEKLFF.

This chain joins TRBV10-3 and TRBJ2-2, with D possibly being TRBD2 (5 bases). Germline CDR1 and CDR2: ENHRY and SYGVKD. The CDR3 contains 13 residues. Trimming took off 3 bases at V and 8 bases at J, with 10 bases between the two ends. The CDR3 here is CAISDTPGGELFF. CDR3 in DNA: TGTGCCATCAGTGATACCCCGGGGGGGGAGCTGTTTTTT.

Only a few counts were recorded for this clonotype. The chain carries TRBV5-1 and TRBJ1-2; 9 bases match TRBD1. After removal of 3 bases from V and 3 bases from J, the junction contained 3 bases not matched to a gene. The germline V gene encodes CDR1 SGHRS and CDR2 YFSETQ. The CDR3 extends over 14 amino acids. The DNA of the CDR3 is TGCGCCAGCAGCTCGCGGGACAGGGACTATGGCTACACCTTC. Translation gives CASSSRDRDYGYTF.

The chain links TRBV3-1 to TRBJ1-5, with D tentatively TRBD1 (5 bases). The length of the CDR3 is 14 residues. V dropped 4 bases and J dropped 4 bases, with 11 bases sitting between them. Germline V gene sequence: CDR1 LGHDT, CDR2 YNNKEL (reference sequence). CDR3 residues: CASSLGTINQPQHF. CDR3 nucleotides: TGTGCCAGCAGCCTCGGGACGATTAATCAGCCCCAGCATTTT. Supplemented by reference TRBV3-1 and TRBJ1-5, the full variable domain reads DTAVSQTPKYLVTQMGNDKSIKCEQNLGHDTMYWYKQDSKKFLKIMFSYNNKELIINETVPNRFSPKSPDKAHLNLHINSLELGDSAVYFCASSLGTINQPQHFGDGTRLSIL.

Only a few counts were recorded for this clonotype. V and J are TRBV5-1 and TRBJ2-2; 7 bases align to TRBD1. The CDR3 consists of 17 residues. Per the germline V gene, CDR1 is SGHRS and CDR2 is YFSETQ. V shed 1 base and J 1 base; nucleotides not matched to a gene: 7. CDR3 bases: TGCGCCAGCAGCTTGTTTCCAGGACAGGTGAACACCGGGGAGCTGTTTTTT. Protein product: CASSLFPGQVNTGELFF.

This clonotype was recorded a few times. V is TRBV12-3 or TRBV12-4 and J is TRBJ2-3, with TRBD2 identical over 9 bases. The CDR3 length is 15 residues. V was clipped by 6 bases and J by 0 bases; unmatched bases: 4. Here the CDR3 reads CASSRTSVSTDTQYF. The DNA for the CDR3 is TGTGCCAGCAGCCGGACTAGCGTAAGCACAGATACGCAGTATTTT.